The clone carrying this TCR beta chain was observed a handful of times. Antigen unknown. TCRdb processed the 5' RACE reads anew with MiXCR; each CDR3 protein has one entry. The table has roughly 250,000 distinct CDR3 sequences, 7.5% seen once. This specimen comes from a study of identical twins. Regarding the study as a whole: The models systematically underestimated how much out-of-frame TCR alpha was shared in monozygotic twins. In zero-insertion analyses, partial confounding could arise from invariant MAIT and iNKT cells.

These sequences were also reported in another study, on yellow fever vaccine responses in identical twins. From that study: Reportedly, the response of twins' T cells to the vaccine seemed partly convergent, partly personalized.

Sequenced input: CD8+ T cells sorted from blood. This TCR derives from a woman aged 18-29 years in good health.

CDR3 sequence (DNA): TGTGCCAGCAGCTTAACGGGGACCGCAGATACGCAGTATTTT. Protein sequence: CASSLTGTADTQYF. This chain links TRBV7-2 with TRBJ2-3; D possibly uses TRBD1 or TRBD2 (5 bases each). The length of the CDR3 is 14 residues. Per the germline V gene, CDR1 is SGHTA and CDR2 is FQGNSA. Trimming shortened V by 2 bases and J by 4 bases, and 10 bases separated the two germline ends.